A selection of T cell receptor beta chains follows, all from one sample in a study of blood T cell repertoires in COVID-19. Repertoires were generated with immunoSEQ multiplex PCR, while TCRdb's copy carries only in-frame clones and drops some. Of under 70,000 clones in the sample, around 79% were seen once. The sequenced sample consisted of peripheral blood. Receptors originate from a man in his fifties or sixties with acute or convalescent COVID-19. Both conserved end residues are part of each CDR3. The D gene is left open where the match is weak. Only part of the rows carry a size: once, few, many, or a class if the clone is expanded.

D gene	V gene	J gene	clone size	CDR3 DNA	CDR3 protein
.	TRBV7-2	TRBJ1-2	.	TGTGCCAGCAGCTCCCTCTTAATTGGGAGGAACTATGGCTACACCTTC	CASSSLLIGRNYGYTF
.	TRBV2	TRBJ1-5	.	TGTGCCAGCAGTGATAGTACAGGGAATCAGCCCCAGCATTTT	CASSDSTGNQPQHF
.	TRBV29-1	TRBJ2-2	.	TGCAGCGTCACTAGGGCTAGGGACACCGGGGAGCTGTTTTTT	CSVTRARDTGELFF
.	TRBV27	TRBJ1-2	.	TGTGCCAGCAGTTATTCAGGGACTAACTATGGCTACACCTTC	CASSYSGTNYGYTF
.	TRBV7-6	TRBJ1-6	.	TGTGCCAGCAGCTTAGGGGGCTCTAATTCACCCCTCCACTTT	CASSLGGSNSPLHF
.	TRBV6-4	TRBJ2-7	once	TGTGCCAGCAGTGGTTTGACAGGTTTCTACGAGCAGTACTTC	CASSGLTGFYEQYF
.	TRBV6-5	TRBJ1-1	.	TGTGCCAGCAGTTACGGTGGGGCCACTGAAGCTTTCTTT	CASSYGGATEAFF
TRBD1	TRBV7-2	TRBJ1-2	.	TGTGCCAGCAGCCCCAAATCAGGGGGCTATGGCTACACCTTC	CASSPKSGGYGYTF
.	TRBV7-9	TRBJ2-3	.	TGTGCCAGCACCTCTGAGGGTCCCACAGATACGCAGTATTTT	CASTSEGPTDTQYF
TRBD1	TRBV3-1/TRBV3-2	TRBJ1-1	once	TGTGCCAGCAGCCAGATGACAGGGGCAGGGACTGAAGCTTTCTTT	CASSQMTGAGTEAFF
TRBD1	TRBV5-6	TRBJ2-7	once	TGTGCCAGCAGCTTACCTACAGGGGTCCGGATCTACGAGCAGTACTTC	CASSLPTGVRIYEQYF
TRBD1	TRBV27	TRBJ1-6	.	TGTGCCAGCAGTTTAAGGGACAGCGTTAATTCACCCCTCCACTTT	CASSLRDSVNSPLHF
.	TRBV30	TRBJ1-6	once	TGTGCCTGGAAGGACAGTTATAATTCACCCCTCCACTTT	CAWKDSYNSPLHF
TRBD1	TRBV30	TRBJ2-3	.	TGTGCCTGGAGTGAGGGGGCGGTAAGCACAGATACGCAGTATTTT	CAWSEGAVSTDTQYF
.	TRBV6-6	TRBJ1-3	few	TGTGCCAGCAGCGAGGGAGGGGCAGGAAACACCATATATTTT	CASSEGGAGNTIYF
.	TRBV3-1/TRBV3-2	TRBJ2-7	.	TGTGCCAGCAGCCAACACTACGAGCAGTACTTC	CASSQHYEQYF
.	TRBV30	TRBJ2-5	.	TGTGCCTGGGGGACAATCAGCCGGACCCAGTACTTC	CAWGTISRTQYF
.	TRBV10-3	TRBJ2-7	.	TGTGCCACCCTCGGAGGGATCTACGAGCAGTACTTC	CATLGGIYEQYF
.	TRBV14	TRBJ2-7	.	TGTGCCAGCAGCCACAGGGGGGTGCAGTACTTC	CASSHRGVQYF
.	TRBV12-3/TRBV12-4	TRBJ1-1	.	TGTGCCAGCAGAGGGGCCACTGAAGCTTTCTTT	CASRGATEAFF
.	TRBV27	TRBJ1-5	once	TGTGCCAGCAGTTCCCACCCTGACAGGATCTTCAATCAGCCCCAGCATTTT	CASSSHPDRIFNQPQHF
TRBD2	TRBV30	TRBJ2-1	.	TGTGCCACCTCAAATCGGGGGGGGGCTTACAATGAGCAGTTCTTC	CATSNRGGAYNEQFF
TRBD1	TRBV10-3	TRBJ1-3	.	TGTGCCGCCACCGGGACAGGGTCTGGAAACACCATATATTTT	CAATGTGSGNTIYF
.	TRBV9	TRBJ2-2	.	TGTGCCAGCAGCGTAGCCCAGGGCCCACCCACCGGGGAGCTGTTTTTT	CASSVAQGPPTGELFF
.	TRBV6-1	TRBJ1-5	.	TGTGCCAGCAGTGAGGCCGCGGAGTATAGCAATCAGCCCCAGCATTTT	CASSEAAEYSNQPQHF
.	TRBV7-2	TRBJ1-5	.	TGTGCCAGCAGCGCGCAGGGGACTCAGCCCCAGCATTTT	CASSAQGTQPQHF
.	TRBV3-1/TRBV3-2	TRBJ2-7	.	TGTGCCAGCAGCCAAGAGAGCTACGAGCAGTACTTC	CASSQESYEQYF
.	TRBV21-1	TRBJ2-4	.	TGTGCCAGCAGCAAAAGCCCCGGACAGGGGCCTGCTAAAAACATTCAGTACTTC	CASSKSPGQGPAKNIQYF
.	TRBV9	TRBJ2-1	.	TGTGCCAGCAGCGCCCGAAAACAGGGTTGGGAGCAGTTCTTC	CASSARKQGWEQFF
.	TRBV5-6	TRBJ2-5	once	TGTGCCAGCAGCTTGGCGTTAAACAGGGACGCGGAGACCCAGTACTTC	CASSLALNRDAETQYF
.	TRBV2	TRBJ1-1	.	TGTGCCAGCAGTGTAATCGCAGGGGTAGGGACTGAAGCTTTCTTT	CASSVIAGVGTEAFF
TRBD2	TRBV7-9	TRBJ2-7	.	TGTGCCAGCAGCCCCATAACGGGAGGGCCCCACGAGCAGTACTTC	CASSPITGGPHEQYF
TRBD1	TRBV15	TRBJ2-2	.	TGTGCCACCAGCAGAGCAACAGGGGTGGGGACCGGGGAGCTGTTTTTT	CATSRATGVGTGELFF
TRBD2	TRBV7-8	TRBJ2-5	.	TGTGCCAGCAGCTCTCTAGCGGTGCAAGAGACCCAGTACTTC	CASSSLAVQETQYF
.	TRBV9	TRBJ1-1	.	TGTGCCAGCGCGACGGGGGGCGCCACTGAAGCTTTCTTT	CASATGGATEAFF
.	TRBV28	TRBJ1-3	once	TGTGCCAGCAGGCCCAGCTCTGGAAACACCATATATTTT	CASRPSSGNTIYF
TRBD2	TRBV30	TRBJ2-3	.	TGTGCCTGGAACCTTAAGAGAGCGGGAGCCCCAGATACGCAGTATTTT	CAWNLKRAGAPDTQYF
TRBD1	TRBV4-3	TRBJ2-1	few	TGCGCCAGCAGCCAGCTACGGACAGGATCTAGAAATGAGCAGTTCTTC	CASSQLRTGSRNEQFF
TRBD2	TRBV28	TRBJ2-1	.	TGTGCCAGCAGTCCAATTCTAGCGGGAGCCCCCAATGAGCAGTTCTTC	CASSPILAGAPNEQFF
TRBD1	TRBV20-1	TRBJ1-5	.	TGCAGTGCTGGTGGACAGGGTATGAATCAGCCCCAGCATTTT	CSAGGQGMNQPQHF
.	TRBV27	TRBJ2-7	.	TGTGCCAGCAGTTTTTTGGGGCAGGGTCGGCACGAGCAGTACTTC	CASSFLGQGRHEQYF
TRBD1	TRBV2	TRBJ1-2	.	TGTGCCAGCAGTCTGAGGGGGCGAGGCTACACCTTC	CASSLRGRGYTF
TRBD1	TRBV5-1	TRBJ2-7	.	TGCGCCAGCAGCTTTCGGCAGGGGGCAGGGCAGTACTTC	CASSFRQGAGQYF
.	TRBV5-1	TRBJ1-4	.	TGCGCCAGCAGCTTGGTGGCAGGGTCTTATGCAAAACTGTTTTTT	CASSLVAGSYAKLFF
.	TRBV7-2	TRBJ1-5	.	TGTGCCAGCAGCTTAGCCAGGGGCAATCAGCCCCAGCATTTT	CASSLARGNQPQHF
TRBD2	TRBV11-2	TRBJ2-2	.	TGTGCCAGCAGCTCCATAGCGGGAGGCACCGGGGAGCTGTTTTTT	CASSSIAGGTGELFF
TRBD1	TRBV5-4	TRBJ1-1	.	TGTGCCAGCAGCTTGGCCGGGACAGTTGAAGCTTTCTTT	CASSLAGTVEAFF
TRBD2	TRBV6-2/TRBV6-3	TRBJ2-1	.	TGTGCCAGCAGTTACTCGACGCTAGCGGGAGTTTTTGAGCAGTTCTTC	CASSYSTLAGVFEQFF
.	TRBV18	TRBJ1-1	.	TGTGCCAGCTCGGTCAGCGCGGGCAGAACTGAAGCTTTCTTT	CASSVSAGRTEAFF
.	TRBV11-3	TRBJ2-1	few	TGTGCCAGCAGCTTAGACACAGGGATGGGCTACAATGAGCAGTTCTTC	CASSLDTGMGYNEQFF
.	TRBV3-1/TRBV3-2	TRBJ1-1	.	TGTGCCAGCAGCCAAGATAGGGGGACTGAAGCTTTCTTT	CASSQDRGTEAFF
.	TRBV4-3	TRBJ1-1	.	TGCGCCAGCAGCCAAGATGGGGCGCAGGTATTAGAAGCTTTCTTT	CASSQDGAQVLEAFF
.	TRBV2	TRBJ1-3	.	TGTGCCAGCAGTGCGACAGCTGGAAACACCATATATTTT	CASSATAGNTIYF
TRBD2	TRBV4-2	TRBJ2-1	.	TGTGCCAGCAGCCAACGACTAGCGAACAATGAGCAGTTCTTC	CASSQRLANNEQFF
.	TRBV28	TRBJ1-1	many	TGTGCCAGCAGCGGAGCCGAGGGATGGGGTGAAGCTTTCTTT	CASSGAEGWGEAFF
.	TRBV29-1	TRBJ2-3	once	TGCAGCTCGGGCCCGGGAGATACGCAGTATTTT	CSSGPGDTQYF
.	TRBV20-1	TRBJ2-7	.	TGCAGTGCTAGGACAGGTTACGAGCAGTACTTC	CSARTGYEQYF
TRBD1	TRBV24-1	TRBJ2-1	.	TGTGCCACCAGTGACCCTGACAGGGCCGGCAATGAGCAGTTCTTC	CATSDPDRAGNEQFF